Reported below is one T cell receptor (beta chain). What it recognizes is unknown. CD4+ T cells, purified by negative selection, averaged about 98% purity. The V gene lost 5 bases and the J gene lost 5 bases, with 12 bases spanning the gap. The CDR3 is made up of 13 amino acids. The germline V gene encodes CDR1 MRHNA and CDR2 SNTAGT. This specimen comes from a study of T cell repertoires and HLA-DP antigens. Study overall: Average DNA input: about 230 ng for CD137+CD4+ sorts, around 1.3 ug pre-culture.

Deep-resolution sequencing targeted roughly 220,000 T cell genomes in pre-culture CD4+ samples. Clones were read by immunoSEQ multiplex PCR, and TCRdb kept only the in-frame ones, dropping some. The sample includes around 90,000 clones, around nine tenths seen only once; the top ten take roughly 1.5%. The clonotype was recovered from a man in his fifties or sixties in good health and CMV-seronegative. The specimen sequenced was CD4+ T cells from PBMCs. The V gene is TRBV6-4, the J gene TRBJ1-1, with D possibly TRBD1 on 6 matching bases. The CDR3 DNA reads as TGTGCCAGCAGTCCCGGGGGGCCGACTGAAGCTTTCTTT. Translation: CASSPGGPTEAFF.